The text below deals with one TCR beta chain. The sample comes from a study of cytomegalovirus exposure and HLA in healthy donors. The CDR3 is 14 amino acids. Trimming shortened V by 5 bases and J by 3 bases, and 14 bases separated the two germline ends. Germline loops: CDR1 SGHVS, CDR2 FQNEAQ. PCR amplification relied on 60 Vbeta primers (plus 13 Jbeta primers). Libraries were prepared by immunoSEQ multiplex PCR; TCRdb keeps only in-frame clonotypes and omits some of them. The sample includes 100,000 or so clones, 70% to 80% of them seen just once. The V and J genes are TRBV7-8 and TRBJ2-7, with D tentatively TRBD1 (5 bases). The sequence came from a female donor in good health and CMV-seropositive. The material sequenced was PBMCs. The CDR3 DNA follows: TGTGCCAGCAGCCACGGCCAGGGTGTCTACGAGCAGTACTTC. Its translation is CASSHGQGVYEQYF.